This T cell receptor (beta chain) appears in the sequencing data of a study of cytomegalovirus exposure and HLA in healthy donors. Study-level findings and limits: According to reports, the classifier identified cytomegalovirus status with high specificity and sensitivity.

The CDR3 runs to 15 residues. Trimming stripped 3 bases from V and 4 bases from J, with 12 bases between. Germline lookup yields CDR1 MDHEN and CDR2 SYDVKM. The PCR made use of 60 Vbeta and 13 Jbeta primers. Sequenced by immunoSEQ multiplex PCR; TCRdb stores in-frame clones only, minus some. The repertoire includes under 300,000 clones, approximately 90% of them detected once, and about 4% sits in the top ten. Regarding this clone: Its antigen remains unknown.

V and J are TRBV28 and TRBJ2-2, with D possibly matching TRBD2 (6 bases). The specimen sequenced was PBMCs. The sequence derives from a man between 35 and 55 years old in good health and CMV-seropositive. The CDR3 DNA follows: TGTGCCAGCAGTTTGCGGGGTCTTATCACCGGGGAGCTGTTTTTT. It specifies CASSLRGLITGELFF.